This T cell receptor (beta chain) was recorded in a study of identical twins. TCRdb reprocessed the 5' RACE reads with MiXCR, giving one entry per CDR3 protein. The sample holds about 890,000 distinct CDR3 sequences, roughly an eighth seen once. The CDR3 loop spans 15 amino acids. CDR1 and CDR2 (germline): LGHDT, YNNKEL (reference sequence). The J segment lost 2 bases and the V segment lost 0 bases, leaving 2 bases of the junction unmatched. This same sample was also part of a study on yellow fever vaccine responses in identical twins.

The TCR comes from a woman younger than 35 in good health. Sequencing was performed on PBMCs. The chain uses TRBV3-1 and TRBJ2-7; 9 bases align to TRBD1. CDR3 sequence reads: CASSQEGTGTYEQYF. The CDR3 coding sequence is TGTGCCAGCAGCCAAGAAGGGACAGGGACCTACGAGCAGTACTTC.